One sample yielded the 23 T cell receptor beta chains listed below, sequenced in a study of OX40 agonist ivuxolimab in advanced cancers. Assay used: immunoSEQ multiplex PCR; TCRdb lists only in-frame clones, some missing. The data contain some 73,000 clones, roughly 88% of them seen just once; the ten biggest clones take up about 0.9%. The source material was CD4+ or CD8+ T cells sorted from blood, sampled in a trial of the OX40 agonist ivuxolimab. The source of these receptors is an adult with an advanced solid tumor such as melanoma, head and neck, liver or kidney cancer.

This clone occurred once. This chain uses TRBV30 with TRBJ2-7; TRBD2 might be the D (6 bases). This CDR3 region has 16 residues. Trimming left V 3 bases short and J 2 bases short, with 20 bases between. Germline V lookup: CDR1 GTSNPN, CDR2 SVGIG (reference sequence). This chain's CDR3 is CAWSAGSGVGPYEQYF. The DNA of the CDR3 is TGTGCCTGGAGCGCCGGGTCGGGGGTCGGGCCCTACGAGCAGTACTTC. The full variable domain, with the rest looked up from reference TRBV30 and TRBJ2-7, is SQTIHQWPATLVQPVGSPLSLECTVEGTSNPNLYWYRQAAGRGLQLLFYSVGIGQISSEVPQNLSASRPQDRQFILSSKKLLLSDSGFYLCAWSAGSGVGPYEQYFGPGTRLTVT.

This chain uses TRBV10-3 with TRBJ2-7, with 11 bases fitting TRBD1. CDR1 ENHRY and CDR2 SYGVKD come from the germline V gene. The CDR3 runs 15 residues. V gave up 1 base and J gave up 7 bases; unmatched junction bases: 6. The chain's CDR3 is CAISELGQGAWEQYF. The DNA of the CDR3 is TGTGCCATCAGTGAGTTAGGACAGGGGGCATGGGAGCAGTACTTC.

The chain recombines TRBV9 with TRBJ2-3; 7 nucleotides align to TRBD2. V was pared by 2 bases and J by 0 bases, with 9 bases of the junction left unmatched. CDR1 and CDR2 (germline): SGDLS, YYNGEE. This CDR3 is built from 17 residues. Written as DNA, the CDR3 is TGTGCCAGCAGCGTGAGGGGAGCGGGGTTTAGCACAGATACGCAGTATTTT. Translated: CASSVRGAGFSTDTQYF.

A few counts support this clone. The chain joins TRBV11-2 to TRBJ1-2, with 9 bases identical to TRBD1. Germline-derived CDR1 and CDR2 are SGHAT and FQNNGV. V dropped 4 bases and J dropped 3; count of bases not matched to a gene: 6. This CDR3 comprises 15 residues. CDR3 nucleotide sequence: TGTGCCAGCAGCTCATCCGGGACAGGGCACTATGGCTACACCTTC. It specifies CASSSSGTGHYGYTF.

This chain joins TRBV16 and TRBJ1-1; no clear D. CDR1 is KGHSY, CDR2 FQNENV, per germline. The germline V and J ends were trimmed by 2 bases and 4 bases, with 11 bases remaining between them. This CDR3 contains 14 residues. The CDR3 sequence: CASSQSVTSTEAFF. The CDR3 DNA follows: TGTGCCAGCAGCCAAAGCGTCACTAGCACTGAAGCTTTCTTT.

The chain employs TRBV6-5 and TRBJ1-2; 11 bases match TRBD1. The CDR3 has 15 amino acids. CDR1 and CDR2 from the germline V gene are MNHEY and SVGAGI. With 7 bases clipped from V and 1 base from J, the junction kept 5 bases outside the gene matches. The CDR3 DNA reads TGTGCCAGCACTCCGGACAGGGGGCATAACTATGGCTACACCTTC. Amino acid sequence: CASTPDRGHNYGYTF.

The rearrangement links TRBV7-2 to TRBJ2-2; 7 bases align to TRBD2. V was clipped by 4 bases and J by 0 bases; unmatched bases: 5. Germline-derived CDR1 and CDR2 are SGHTA and FQGNSA. CDR3 length: 16 amino acids. This CDR3 is CASSSGGRANTGELFF. CDR3 in DNA: TGTGCCAGCAGCTCAGGCGGGAGAGCGAACACCGGGGAGCTGTTTTTT.

The CDR3 loop is CASSISGTGANVLTF. The CDR3 region has the DNA TGTGCCAGTTCTATCTCGGGAACGGGGGCCAACGTCCTGACTTTC. V usage is TRBV19 and J usage is TRBJ2-6, with D tentatively TRBD2 (5 bases). Germline V gene data show CDR1 as LNHDA and CDR2 as SQIVND (reference sequence). V was trimmed by 8 bases and J by 4 bases, leaving 15 bases between them. The CDR3 extends over 15 amino acids.

The table lists this clone with a few counts. The genes are TRBV2 and TRBJ1-5; 8 bases agree with TRBD1. Germline V gene sequence: CDR1 SNHLY, CDR2 FYNNEI. Trimming at V came to 6 bases and at J to 6 bases, leaving 4 bases not matched to a gene. This CDR3 has 13 residues. The CDR3 sequence: CASRGQGGQPQHF. The DNA of the CDR3 is TGTGCCAGCAGAGGACAGGGTGGTCAGCCCCAGCATTTT.

This clone showed up just a few times. The V gene is TRBV19, the J gene TRBJ1-1, with D unresolved. This CDR3 has 13 amino acids. The germline CDR1 and CDR2 sequences are LNHDA and SQIVND (reference sequence). V was pared by 11 bases and J by 8 bases, with 21 bases between. CDR3 sequence: CASTGGRIKEAFF. The CDR3 DNA reads TGTGCCTCAACCGGCGGACGGATAAAGGAAGCTTTCTTT.

V is TRBV5-4 and J is TRBJ1-1, with D tentatively TRBD1 (5 bases). Germline lookup yields CDR1 SGHNT and CDR2 YYREEE (reference sequence). This CDR3 contains 14 residues. Trimming pared 4 bases from V and 1 base from J, leaving 11 bases between. In nucleotides, the CDR3 is TGTGCCAGCAGCCGGGACGCAGAGAACACTGAAGCTTTCTTT. This gives the protein CASSRDAENTEAFF.

This clone has just one count. The chain recombines TRBV6-6 with TRBJ1-1; TRBD1 matches at 7 bases. This CDR3 is 15 amino acids long. The V segment lost 6 bases and the J segment 2 bases; nucleotides outside the gene matches: 9. From germline, CDR1 is MNHNY and CDR2 SVGAGI (reference sequence). CDR3 residues: CASSDGDRSNTEAFF. The CDR3 DNA is TGTGCCAGCAGCGACGGGGACAGATCCAACACTGAAGCTTTCTTT.

The rearrangement joins TRBV6-1 to TRBJ1-2, with D possibly TRBD1 on 6 matching bases. Germline V gives CDR1 MNHNS, CDR2 SASEGT. There are 11 residues in the CDR3. CDR3 coding DNA: TGTGCGGTACGACAGGATGACGGCTACACCTTC. The encoded protein is CAVRQDDGYTF.

V usage is TRBV29-1 and J usage is TRBJ2-4, with D perhaps matching TRBD2 (5 bases). V lost 4 bases to trimming and J lost 5 bases, with 9 bases between them. Per germline, CDR1 SQVTM and CDR2 ANQGSEA. CDR3 length equals 12 residues. CDR3 sequence: CSVARGQNIQYF. DNA for the CDR3: TGCAGCGTTGCGAGAGGGCAAAACATTCAGTACTTC.

The table lists this clone with a few counts. The V call is TRBV14, the J call TRBJ2-1; 12 nucleotides align to TRBD2. V was pared by 0 bases and J by 2 bases, with 2 bases of the junction left unmatched. This CDR3 region has 17 residues. Germline V CDR1 and CDR2: SGHDN, FVKESK. CDR3 sequence: CASSQETSGGPYNEQFF. The CDR3 nucleotides are TGTGCCAGCAGCCAAGAAACTAGCGGGGGGCCCTACAATGAGCAGTTCTTC. The full variable domain, in which reference TRBV14 and TRBJ2-1 provide the parts outside the CDR3, is EAGVTQFPSHSVIEKGQTVTLRCDPISGHDNLYWYRRVMGKEIKFLLHFVKESKQDESGMPNNRFLAERTGGTYSTLKVQPAELEDSGVYFCASSQETSGGPYNEQFFGPGTRLTVL.

This chain connects TRBV28 to TRBJ1-4; D is unclear. The CDR3 loop spans 15 amino acids. Germline-derived CDR1 and CDR2 are MDHEN and SYDVKM. Deletions cut 3 bases from V and 5 bases from J, with 13 bases between. CDR3 loop: CASSFVGSLNEKLFF. The CDR3 DNA follows: TGTGCCAGCAGTTTTGTCGGCAGCTTAAATGAAAAACTGTTTTTT.

The J gene is TRBJ1-1, the V gene TRBV19; D unresolved. CDR3 size: 13 residues. The V end was cut by 3 bases, the J end by 2 bases, with 7 bases between. The germline gives CDR1 LNHDA, CDR2 SQIVND (reference sequence). The CDR3 coding sequence is TGTGCCAGTAGTATCATCCTTAACACTGAAGCTTTCTTT. It is translated as CASSIILNTEAFF.

This chain uses TRBV19 with TRBJ1-6; D remains unclear. This CDR3 is 14 amino acids long. Trimming took 7 bases from V and 6 from J, leaving 13 bases between them. The germline V gene has CDR1 LNHDA and CDR2 SQIVND (reference sequence). In nucleotides, the CDR3 is TGTGCCAGTACCCCCGGACGGGGTAATTCACCCCTCCACTTT. Translation: CASTPGRGNSPLHF.

This clone was picked up one time. The V and J genes are TRBV7-2 and TRBJ2-1; 10 bases map to TRBD1. There are 15 residues in the CDR3. The germline V gene has CDR1 SGHTA and CDR2 FQGNSA. V lost 5 bases to trimming and J lost 4 bases; unmatched junction nucleotides: 5. CDR3: CASSLTGGKYNEQFF. In DNA, the CDR3 is TGTGCCAGCAGCCTGACAGGGGGCAAGTACAATGAGCAGTTCTTC.

V gene TRBV6-1 combines with J gene TRBJ1-6, with D unresolved. The V end was cut by 6 bases, the J end by 7 bases, with 10 bases between. This CDR3 spans 13 amino acids. Germline assignment: CDR1 MNHNS and CDR2 SASEGT. CDR3 DNA sequence: TGTGCCAGCAGCGACAAGGCCAATTCACCCCTCCACTTT. Its protein is CASSDKANSPLHF.

V gene TRBV19 combines with J gene TRBJ1-1; D possibly corresponds to TRBD1 (5 bases). CDR3 size: 15 residues. V was pared by 8 bases and J by 4 bases, with 20 bases between. From germline, CDR1 is LNHDA and CDR2 SQIVND (reference sequence). The CDR3 here is CASSPSTVHSTEAFF. The CDR3 DNA is TGTGCCAGTTCTCCCTCGACAGTGCATTCCACTGAAGCTTTCTTT. Looking up the rest from reference TRBV19 and TRBJ1-1 gives the full variable domain: DGGITQSPKYLFRKEGQNVTLSCEQNLNHDAMYWYRQDPGQGLRLIYYSQIVNDFQKGDIAEGYSVSREKKESFPLTVTSAQKNPTAFYLCASSPSTVHSTEAFFGQGTRLTVV.

This sequence joins TRBV27 and TRBJ1-5; 7 bases agree with TRBD1. This CDR3 region has 16 residues. Unmatched junction bases numbered 10, after V lost 5 bases and J lost 3 bases. Per the germline V gene, CDR1 is MNHEY and CDR2 is SMNVEV (reference sequence). CDR3 amino acids: CASSPQTGRDNQPQHF. For the CDR3, the DNA is TGTGCCAGCAGTCCCCAGACAGGGCGGGACAATCAGCCCCAGCATTTT.

This chain links TRBV7-2 with TRBJ1-1; D possibly corresponds to TRBD1 (6 bases). The CDR3 has 13 residues. The germline gives CDR1 SGHTA, CDR2 FQGNSA. V was pared by 1 base and J by 8 bases, with 11 bases between. The CDR3 loop is CASSLVAGTEAFF. CDR3 DNA: TGTGCCAGCAGCTTAGTTGCCGGGACAGAAGCTTTCTTT.